What follows is one TCR beta chain and its context. Its antigen is currently unknown. These data belong to a study of T cell responses to AZD1222 COVID-19 vaccine. TCRdb keeps only in-frame clones here, not all; method: immunoSEQ multiplex PCR. The profile shows 110,000 to 150,000 clones, roughly 93% of them singletons. Study results and limitations: The donors showed a predominance of white British ancestry and of females, with possible underestimation of clonal diversity. Among those given AZD1222, only six were seropositive at baseline. Nearly half of spike-specific TCRs reportedly target variant regions that are unmutated in the B.1.351 and B.1.1.7 variants. Elevations in Spike-specific TCR breadth and depth followed administration of two AZD1222 doses.

The CDR3 loop spans 15 amino acids. CDR1 SGHRS and CDR2 YFSETQ come from the germline V gene. Between the trimmed V and J ends, which lost 4 bases and 3 bases, there was a span of 17 bases. Specimen: peripheral blood, collected on day 0 of MenACWY control vaccination. This TCR was sampled from an adult in good health. V gene TRBV5-1 combines with J gene TRBJ2-7, with a possible D match to TRBD2 (5 bases). The CDR3 here is CASSPTPGFRYEQYF. The CDR3 nucleotides are TGCGCCAGCAGCCCCACACCGGGATTTCGCTACGAGCAGTACTTC.